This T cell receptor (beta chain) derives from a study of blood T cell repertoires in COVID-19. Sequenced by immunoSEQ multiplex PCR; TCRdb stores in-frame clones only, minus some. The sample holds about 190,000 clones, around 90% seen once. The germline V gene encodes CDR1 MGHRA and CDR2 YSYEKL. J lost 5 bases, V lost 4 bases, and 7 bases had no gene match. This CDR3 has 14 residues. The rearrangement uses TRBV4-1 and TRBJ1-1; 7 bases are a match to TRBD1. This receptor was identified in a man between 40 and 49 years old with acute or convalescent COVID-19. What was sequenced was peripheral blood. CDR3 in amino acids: CASSPDRVWTEAFF. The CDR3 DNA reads TGCGCCAGCAGCCCCGACAGGGTCTGGACTGAAGCTTTCTTT.